These 3 T cell receptor beta chains were sequenced from one sample in a study of shared clonotypes between healthy human individuals. Clones were sequenced by immunoSEQ multiplex PCR, and TCRdb holds only the in-frame ones, with some missing. This table holds over a million clones, approximately 78% found once. The sequencing input was memory CD4+ T cells from PBMCs. Subset meaning: CD45RA-negative fraction. All receptors come from a man between 18 and 29 years old in good health. Some clones in this sample may be carry-over from other donors' samples.

The rearrangement uses TRBV5-1 and TRBJ2-5; D not certain. CDR1 is SGHRS and CDR2 is YFSETQ in the germline V gene. Trimming took 0 bases from V and 3 from J, leaving 12 bases between them. The CDR3 length is 15 residues. The CDR3 reads CASSLGPGGKETQYF. In DNA, the CDR3 is TGCGCCAGCAGCTTGGGCCCTGGCGGTAAAGAGACCCAGTACTTC. The variable domain in full, completed from reference TRBV5-1 and TRBJ2-5, reads KAGVTQTPRYLIKTRGQQVTLSCSPISGHRSVSWYQQTPGQGLQFLFEYFSETQRNKGNFPGRFSGRQFSNSRSEMNVSTLELGDSALYLCASSLGPGGKETQYFGPGTRLLVL.

In this sample, this clone turned up a few times. The J gene is TRBJ2-2, the V gene TRBV19; D tentatively fits TRBD1 or TRBD2 (5 bases each). V lost 5 bases, J lost 8 bases, and 18 bases lay in between. Germline V CDR1 and CDR2: LNHDA, SQIVND (reference sequence). This CDR3 has 15 amino acids. The chain's CDR3 is CASSFTRDPWGELFF. DNA for the CDR3: TGTGCCAGTAGTTTTACCCGGGACCCGTGGGGGGAGCTGTTTTTT. Full variable domain (remainder filled in from reference TRBV19 and TRBJ2-2): DGGITQSPKYLFRKEGQNVTLSCEQNLNHDAMYWYRQDPGQGLRLIYYSQIVNDFQKGDIAEGYSVSREKKESFPLTVTSAQKNPTAFYLCASSFTRDPWGELFFGEGSRLTVL.

This clone was picked up one time. The sample has other DNA sequences that encode this CDR3 too. The rearrangement uses TRBV19 and TRBJ2-5, with D possibly TRBD1 on 6 matching bases. This CDR3 has 12 residues. The germline gives CDR1 LNHDA, CDR2 SQIVND (reference sequence). The ends were cut back, 2 bases at V and 5 bases at J, with 6 bases in the middle. The CDR3 region has the DNA TGTGCCAGTAGTATACAGGGGGAGACCCAGTACTTC. As protein: CASSIQGETQYF. The full variable domain, its missing parts supplied by reference TRBV19 and TRBJ2-5, is DGGITQSPKYLFRKEGQNVTLSCEQNLNHDAMYWYRQDPGQGLRLIYYSQIVNDFQKGDIAEGYSVSREKKESFPLTVTSAQKNPTAFYLCASSIQGETQYFGPGTRLLVL.